These T cell receptor beta chains were read from a single sample in a study of cytomegalovirus exposure and HLA in healthy donors. The protocol was immunoSEQ multiplex PCR, while the TCRdb copy is restricted to in-frame clones and leaves out a portion. The table includes more than 75,000 clones, around four fifths detected once. The sample was PBMCs. The receptors were gathered from a woman between 18 and 29 years old in good health and CMV-seropositive. Each CDR3 is given with its conserved first and last residue. D genes are given only for firm matches. Size is omitted from some rows. Given values are once, few, many or a class for expanded clones.

size	D	V	J	DNA	CDR3
-	TRBD2	TRBV27	TRBJ2-3	TGTGCCAGCAGTCGACTAGCGGGGGAGTGGTGGGGGCAGTATTTT	CASSRLAGEWWGQYF
-	-	TRBV5-1	TRBJ1-6	TGCGCCAGCAGCCAACTTCCCGACTTGGCCTACGGGTCACCCCTCCACTTT	CASSQLPDLAYGSPLHF
-	-	TRBV18	TRBJ1-2	TGTGCCAGCTCACCGGACAGAACCTTCTATGGCTACACCTTC	CASSPDRTFYGYTF
-	-	TRBV4-1	TRBJ1-4	TGCGACAGCAGCCAAGTACCACAGGGACCAACTAATGAAAAACTGTTTTTT	CDSSQVPQGPTNEKLFF
-	-	TRBV6-5	TRBJ1-2	TGTGCCAGCAGTTTCTCGGGTCAGGTCTATGGCTACACCTTC	CASSFSGQVYGYTF
-	-	TRBV15	TRBJ1-3	TGTGCCACCAGTATAACCCCGGAGCGGGACTCTGGAAACACCATATATTTT	CATSITPERDSGNTIYF
-	TRBD2	TRBV28	TRBJ2-5	TGTGCCAGCAGTCCCAGCGGGAGCGTGAAGACCCAGTACTTC	CASSPSGSVKTQYF
medium-sized	-	TRBV6-1	TRBJ2-5	TGTGCCAGCAGTGAAGTGCGGGGCTCCCAAGAGACCCAGTACTTC	CASSEVRGSQETQYF
-	TRBD1	TRBV5-4	TRBJ2-7	TGTGCCAGCAACCAACAGGGGTTCGACGAGCAGTACTTC	CASNQQGFDEQYF
once	TRBD2	TRBV6-1	TRBJ2-2	TGTGCCAGCAGGGCGGGAGTGAACACCGGGGAGCTGTTTTTT	CASRAGVNTGELFF
-	-	TRBV7-3	TRBJ1-4	TGTGCCAGCAGCTTAGCAGGGACTGAAGGTGAAAAACTGTTTTTT	CASSLAGTEGEKLFF
few	TRBD1	TRBV5-1	TRBJ2-7	TGCGCCAGCAGCTTATCGGACAGGGACGAGCAGTACTTC	CASSLSDRDEQYF
-	-	TRBV7-9	TRBJ1-1	TGTGCCAGCAGCCCCGGTGGTATGAACACTGAAGCTTTCTTT	CASSPGGMNTEAFF
-	-	TRBV21-1	TRBJ1-2	TGTGCCAGCAGCCACTTCGACAGGGCTCAGTTTTGCTATGGCTACACCTTC	CASSHFDRAQFCYGYTF
-	TRBD1	TRBV5-1	TRBJ1-3	TGCGCCAGCAGCCAGAGGGGGCCTGGAAACACCATATATTTT	CASSQRGPGNTIYF
-	TRBD2	TRBV5-8	TRBJ2-2	TGTGCCAGCAGCTTCTACCTAGCGGGAGGGATGAACGGGGAGCTGTTTTTT	CASSFYLAGGMNGELFF
-	TRBD2	TRBV7-8	TRBJ2-1	TGTGCCAGCAGCTTAGTGGCTCCGGGACTAGCGTACAATGAGCAGTTCTTC	CASSLVAPGLAYNEQFF
-	-	TRBV6-1	TRBJ1-4	TGTGCCAGCAGTGTATTTCAGGGGAGTGGTGAAAAACTGTTTTTT	CASSVFQGSGEKLFF
-	TRBD1	TRBV5-6	TRBJ1-5	TGTGCCAGCAGTTTGCGGGACAGAGGGACCCAGCCCCAGCATTTT	CASSLRDRGTQPQHF
few	TRBD1	TRBV6-5	TRBJ1-4	TGTGCCAGCAGTCCGCCCCGAGGGGGCAATGAAAAACTGTTTTTT	CASSPPRGGNEKLFF
-	-	TRBV29-1	TRBJ2-1	TGCAGCGTCCAGCAAGCGTCGTACAATGAGCAGTTCTTC	CSVQQASYNEQFF
-	-	TRBV11-2	TRBJ1-1	TGTGCCAGCAGCTTAGTTTTCGGTACGAACACTGAAGCTTTCTTT	CASSLVFGTNTEAFF
-	-	TRBV5-1	TRBJ1-2	TGCGCCAGCAGCTTGACAGGAACAGCTGGCTACACCTTC	CASSLTGTAGYTF
once	TRBD2	TRBV5-1	TRBJ2-7	TGCGCCAGCAGCTTCGATTCCTCGCTTACTAGCGGGAGCTCCTACGAGCAGTACTTC	CASSFDSSLTSGSSYEQYF
-	-	TRBV7-5	TRBJ1-1	TGTGCCAGAAGCCGAGCAAGCAGGGGTGGTGAAGCTTTCTTT	CARSRASRGGEAFF
-	-	TRBV6-5	TRBJ2-7	TGTGCCAGCAGTTACAGCGGCGGACGGGGCTACGAGCAGTACTTC	CASSYSGGRGYEQYF
few	-	TRBV6-5	TRBJ1-1	TGTGCCAGCAGGTTCAGGGACACTGAAGCTTTCTTT	CASRFRDTEAFF
few	-	TRBV6-5	TRBJ2-2	TGTGCCAGCAGATTCGCGCACAACACCGGGGAGCTGTTTTTT	CASRFAHNTGELFF
-	TRBD2	TRBV6-5	TRBJ2-1	TGTGCCAGCAGTTTTAGGACTAGCGTCCACAATGAGCAGTTCTTC	CASSFRTSVHNEQFF
-	-	TRBV9	TRBJ1-2	TGTGCCAGCAGCGTAGATGGCAGGGGATTTAACTATGGCTACACCTTC	CASSVDGRGFNYGYTF
-	-	TRBV7-3	TRBJ2-2	TGTGCCAGCAGCTTTTCCCAGGGTAACACCGGGGAGCTGTTTTTT	CASSFSQGNTGELFF
-	TRBD1	TRBV4-1	TRBJ2-3	TGCGCCAGCAGCCAAGATCTGTCTTGGGGTAGGACAGGGGCGAGCACAGATACGCAGTATTTT	CASSQDLSWGRTGASTDTQYF
-	-	TRBV27	TRBJ2-3	TGTGCCAGCAGAAACACAGATACGCTGTATTTT	CASRNTDTLYF
-	TRBD1	TRBV13	TRBJ2-7	TGTGCCAGCAGAACCCGGGACAGGGGAAACTACGAGCAGTACTTC	CASRTRDRGNYEQYF
-	-	TRBV7-6	TRBJ2-3	TGTGCCAGCAGCTTAGCAGGAGGGGCAGATACGCAGTATTTT	CASSLAGGADTQYF
-	-	TRBV5-1	TRBJ2-3	TGCGCCAGCAGCTTTCCGGGGACAGATACGCAGTATTTT	CASSFPGTDTQYF
-	-	TRBV15	TRBJ2-2	TGTGCCACCAGCAGAGAGTTTGGAGTCACCGGGGAGCTGTTTTTT	CATSREFGVTGELFF
few	-	TRBV10-2	TRBJ1-1	TGCGCCAGCAGGGAACAGGTGAACACTGAAGCTTTCTTT	CASREQVNTEAFF
few	-	TRBV4-2	TRBJ2-6	TGTGCCAGCAGCCAATACAACAGCGGTCAAAGGGCCAACGTCCTGACTTTC	CASSQYNSGQRANVLTF
-	TRBD2	TRBV5-1	TRBJ2-2	TGCGCCAGCAGGGGGCTAGCGGGAGCGGCCGGGGAGCTGTTTTTT	CASRGLAGAAGELFF
-	TRBD1	TRBV29-1	TRBJ1-1	TGCAGCGTCCCGGACAGGCCAGGGTCAAACACTGAAGCTTTCTTT	CSVPDRPGSNTEAFF
-	TRBD1	TRBV7-2	TRBJ1-3	TGTGCCAGCAGCTTAAGACAGGGCGCTGGAAACACCATATATTTT	CASSLRQGAGNTIYF
-	-	TRBV19	TRBJ2-1	TGTGCCAGTAGTATTAGGAGGGTTGGGGAGCAGTTCTTC	CASSIRRVGEQFF
-	TRBD1	TRBV7-9	TRBJ1-2	TGTGCCAGCAGCGCTTCCCGGGGGACAGGGCGGGATGGCTACACCTTC	CASSASRGTGRDGYTF
-	-	TRBV7-9	TRBJ2-5	TGTGCCAGCAGCTCGCACAGGTTGCAAGAGACCCAGTACTTC	CASSSHRLQETQYF
-	TRBD2	TRBV4-1	TRBJ2-5	TGCGCCAGCAGCCAAGGAGAGACTAGCGGGGGGCCAGAGACCCAGTACTTC	CASSQGETSGGPETQYF
-	-	TRBV6-4	TRBJ1-1	TGTGCCAGCAGAGCGACCTGGAACACTGAAGCTTTCTTT	CASRATWNTEAFF
-	-	TRBV6-1	TRBJ1-3	TGTGCCAGCAGTTCCCTTACAGGTTCTGGAAACACCATATATTTT	CASSSLTGSGNTIYF
once	-	TRBV11-2	TRBJ1-1	TGTGCCAGCAGCTTATCACATCCGCCTTTCTTT	CASSLSHPPFF
-	TRBD1	TRBV5-1	TRBJ1-2	TGCGCCAGCAGCCATGGACAGGGTAACTATGGCTACACCTTC	CASSHGQGNYGYTF
few	-	TRBV2	TRBJ2-3	TGTGCCAGCACCACGAGTAGTCTGAGCACAGATACGCAGTATTTT	CASTTSSLSTDTQYF